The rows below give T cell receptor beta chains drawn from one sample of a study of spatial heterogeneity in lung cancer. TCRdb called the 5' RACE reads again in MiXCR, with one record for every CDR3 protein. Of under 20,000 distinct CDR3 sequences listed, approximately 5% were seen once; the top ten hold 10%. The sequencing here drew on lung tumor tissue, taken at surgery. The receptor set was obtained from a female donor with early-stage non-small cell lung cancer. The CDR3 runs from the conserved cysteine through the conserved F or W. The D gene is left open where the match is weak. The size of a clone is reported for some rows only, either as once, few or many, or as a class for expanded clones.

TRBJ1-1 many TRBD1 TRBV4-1 CASSPYDRDTEAFF TGCGCCAGCAGCCCTTATGACAGGGACACTGAAGCTTTCTTT
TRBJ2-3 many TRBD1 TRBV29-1 CSLDRGGDTQYF TGCAGCCTTGACAGGGGCGGAGATACGCAGTATTTT
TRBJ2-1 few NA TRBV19 CATESRTSYNEQFF TGTGCCACCGAATCCCGAACAAGCTACAATGAGCAGTTCTTC
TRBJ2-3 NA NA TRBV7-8 CASSPWDSPTDTQYF TGTGCCAGCAGCCCCTGGGATTCCCCCACAGATACGCAGTATTTT
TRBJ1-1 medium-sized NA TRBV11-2 CASTPQGLGAFF TGTGCCAGCACTCCCCAGGGTTTGGGAGCTTTCTTT
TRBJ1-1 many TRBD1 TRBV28 CASSLGTASEAFF TGTGCCAGCAGTTTAGGGACAGCTTCTGAAGCTTTCTTT
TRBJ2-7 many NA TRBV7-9 CATTSSRRYEQYF TGTGCCACGACTAGTTCCCGTCGCTACGAGCAGTACTTC
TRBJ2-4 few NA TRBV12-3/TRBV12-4 CASSLDPLGNLQYF TGTGCCAGCAGTTTAGACCCCCTAGGGAACCTTCAGTACTTC
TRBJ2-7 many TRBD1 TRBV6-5 CASSPGTGSYEQYF TGTGCCAGCAGTCCGGGGACAGGGTCCTACGAGCAGTACTTC
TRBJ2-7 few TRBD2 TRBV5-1 CASSLEASGRVEQYF TGCGCCAGCAGCTTGGAAGCTAGCGGGAGGGTCGAGCAGTACTTC
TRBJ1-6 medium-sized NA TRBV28 CASSLIASRISPLHF TGTGCCAGCAGTTTGATTGCCTCCCGGATTTCACCCCTCCACTTT
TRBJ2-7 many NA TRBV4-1 CASSLLGTDAYEQYF TGCGCCAGCAGCTTACTGGGGACGGATGCCTACGAGCAGTACTTC
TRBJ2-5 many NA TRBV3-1 CASSRQGIETQYF TGTGCCAGCAGCCGGCAGGGCATTGAGACCCAGTACTTC
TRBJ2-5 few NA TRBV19 CASSIVAGRETQYF TGTGCCAGTAGTATAGTTGCGGGGCGAGAGACCCAGTACTTC
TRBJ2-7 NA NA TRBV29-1 CSVEDRDDEQYF TGCAGCGTTGAAGACAGGGACGACGAGCAGTACTTC
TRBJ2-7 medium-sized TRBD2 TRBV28 CASSLGTSGRYEQYF TGTGCCAGCAGTCTTGGGACTAGCGGGAGGTACGAGCAGTACTTC
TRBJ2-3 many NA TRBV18 CASSPDSGAQYF TGTGCCAGCTCACCGGACAGTGGTGCGCAGTATTTT
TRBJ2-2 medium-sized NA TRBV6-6 CASSNGRVSGELFF TGTGCCAGCAGCAACGGCAGGGTGTCCGGGGAGCTGTTTTTT
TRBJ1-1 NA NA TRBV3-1 CASSQLNTEAFF TGTGCCAGCAGCCAACTGAACACTGAAGCTTTCTTT
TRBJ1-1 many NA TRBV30 CAWAKTEAFF TGTGCCTGGGCCAAGACTGAAGCTTTCTTT